A single sample gave rise to the 16 T cell receptor beta chains below, sequenced in a study of T-cell memory formation after mild COVID-19. TCRdb re-called the 5' RACE reads through MiXCR, storing one row per CDR3 protein. Of a few hundred thousand distinct CDR3 sequences in the sample, less than 20% are singletons; the top ten hold about 21%. Sequencing used PBMCs or a T cell subset sorted from them (not recorded which). The receptors were gathered from a man aged 18 to 29 who had mild COVID-19 (a few samples of this study predate the infection). Cell type and time point are not known.

The chain recombines TRBV5-1 with TRBJ1-3, with TRBD1 matching 11 bases. Unmatched junction bases numbered 3, after V lost 5 bases and J lost 11 bases. There are 12 residues in the CDR3. CDR1 is SGHRS, CDR2 YFSETQ, per germline. The CDR3 region is CASRGQGASIYF. The DNA of the CDR3 is TGCGCCAGCAGAGGACAGGGGGCGTCCATATATTTT.

This clonotype has ten or more counts. The genes are TRBV5-1 and TRBJ2-1; D is perhaps TRBD1 (5 bases). The length of the CDR3 is 15 residues. Germline CDR1 reads SGHRS; CDR2 reads YFSETQ. V was trimmed by 4 bases and J by 3 bases, leaving 14 bases between them. The DNA for the CDR3 is TGCGCCAGCAGCCTGACAGAGAAGGGCTACAATGAGCAGTTCTTC. Its translation: CASSLTEKGYNEQFF.

The chain uses TRBV7-2 and TRBJ1-4, with D uncertain. Trimming took off 5 bases at V and 8 bases at J, with 9 bases between the two ends. This CDR3 region has 12 residues. CDR1 and CDR2 from the germline V gene are SGHTA and FQGNSA. The CDR3 bases are TGTGCCAGCAGCCTCACGGGGGAAAAACTGTTTTTT. Translated: CASSLTGEKLFF.

V is TRBV20-1 and J is TRBJ1-2, with D perhaps matching TRBD1 (5 bases). V was cut by 7 bases and J by 3 bases, with 12 bases left in between. The CDR3 consists of 12 residues. Germline V CDR1 and CDR2: DFQATT, SNEGSKA (reference sequence). Written as DNA, the CDR3 is TGCAGTGGCAGCCCAGGGCACTATGGCTACACCTTC. It yields the protein CSGSPGHYGYTF.

This clonotype was detected ten times or more. The gene calls are TRBV6-5 and TRBJ2-5, with D possibly TRBD2 on 6 matching bases. This CDR3 contains 14 residues. V gave up 2 bases and J gave up 4 bases, with 11 bases separating them. Germline V gene sequence: CDR1 MNHEY, CDR2 SVGAGI. CDR3 coding DNA: TGTGCCAGCAGTTACGGGGGGAATGCAGAGACCCAGTACTTC. It yields the protein CASSYGGNAETQYF.

The chain employs TRBV18 and TRBJ2-2, with unresolved D. V shed 3 bases and J shed 7 bases, with 3 bases lying between them. Per germline, CDR1 KGHSH and CDR2 LQKENI. The CDR3 has 11 amino acids. The CDR3 sequence is CASSPSGELFF. The CDR3, as DNA: TGTGCCAGCTCACCGAGCGGGGAGCTGTTTTTT.

The CDR3 is CASSLVVGQGANEQFF. The CDR3 region has the DNA TGCGCCAGCAGCTTGGTAGTGGGACAGGGGGCCAATGAGCAGTTCTTC. The rearrangement links TRBV5-1 to TRBJ2-1, with 12 bases aligning to TRBD1. This CDR3 region has 16 residues. Germline V gives CDR1 SGHRS, CDR2 YFSETQ. J gave up 6 bases and V 0 bases, and 4 bases lay outside the gene matches. The full variable domain, in which reference TRBV5-1 and TRBJ2-1 provide the parts outside the CDR3, is KAGVTQTPRYLIKTRGQQVTLSCSPISGHRSVSWYQQTPGQGLQFLFEYFSETQRNKGNFPGRFSGRQFSNSRSEMNVSTLELGDSALYLCASSLVVGQGANEQFFGPGTRLTVL.

The rearrangement links TRBV9 to TRBJ2-3, with D unresolved. The CDR3 has 16 amino acids. Per germline, CDR1 SGDLS and CDR2 YYNGEE. Deletions cut 6 bases from V and 2 bases from J, with 19 bases between. CDR3 region: CASTKRARDSTDTQYF. For the CDR3, the DNA is TGTGCCAGCACAAAAAGGGCGAGAGACTCCACAGATACGCAGTATTTT.

The rearrangement joins TRBV19 to TRBJ1-6; 7 nucleotides align to TRBD1. The length of the CDR3 is 14 residues. Germline assignment: CDR1 LNHDA and CDR2 SQIVND (reference sequence). V trimming: 9 bases; J trimming: 7 bases; junction bases outside the gene matches: 9. As DNA, the CDR3 is TGTGCCAGCTCTTCACAGGGGTTAAATTCACCCCTCCACTTT. It is translated as CASSSQGLNSPLHF.

The genes are TRBV4-1 and TRBJ2-1; either TRBD1 or TRBD2 may supply D (5 bases each). The germline V and J ends were trimmed by 4 bases and 2 bases, with 15 bases remaining between them. CDR1 and CDR2 from the germline V gene are MGHRA and YSYEKL. This CDR3 has 16 amino acids. CDR3 in amino acids: CASSPAQGEAYNEQFF. The CDR3 nucleotides are TGCGCCAGCAGCCCCGCCCAGGGAGAAGCCTACAATGAGCAGTTCTTC.

This clonotype turned up a few times. V and J are TRBV7-2 and TRBJ2-7; 7 bases match TRBD2. The CDR3 spans 16 residues. Trimming cost V 0 bases and J 7 bases; bases outside gene matches: 12. From germline, CDR1 is SGHTA and CDR2 FQGNSA. CDR3: CASSLASAIQAGEQYF. For the CDR3, the DNA is TGTGCCAGCAGCTTAGCGTCCGCTATTCAAGCGGGGGAGCAGTACTTC.

This clonotype was detected a few times. The chain couples TRBV2 to TRBJ2-7; tentatively, D is TRBD1 (5 bases). The CDR3 totals 12 residues. V was trimmed by 4 bases and J by 4 bases, leaving 8 bases between them. Germline V gene sequence: CDR1 SNHLY, CDR2 FYNNEI. CDR3 in DNA: TGTGCCAGCAGTGGCCGGACATACGAGCAGTACTTC. Its protein product is CASSGRTYEQYF.

There are a few counts of this clonotype. The chain recombines TRBV29-1 with TRBJ2-1, with D unclear. The CDR3 has 10 residues. Trimming took 4 bases from V and 5 from J, leaving 3 bases between them. The germline V gene encodes CDR1 SQVTM and CDR2 ANQGSEA. The CDR3 region has the DNA TGCAGCGTTGTCGACAATGAGCAGTTCTTC. Translation gives CSVVDNEQFF.

A few counts support this clonotype. The chain employs TRBV15 and TRBJ2-3; TRBD1 aligns across 9 bases. This CDR3 region has 17 residues. Germline V gene data show CDR1 as LNHNV and CDR2 as YYDKDF (reference sequence). V lost 4 bases to trimming and J lost 2 bases; unmatched junction nucleotides: 10. The CDR3 DNA reads TGTGCCACCAGCAATCTGACCGGGACAGGGCTCACAGATACGCAGTATTTT. Translated: CATSNLTGTGLTDTQYF.

The chain joins TRBV7-9 to TRBJ1-2; D gene unclear. Germline CDR1 reads SEHNR; CDR2 reads FQNEAQ (reference sequence). The V and J ends lost 1 base and 7 bases respectively, with 7 bases between them. The CDR3 is 12 amino acids. The CDR3 loop reads CASSLDTSGYTF. The CDR3 DNA reads TGTGCCAGCAGCTTAGATACAAGTGGCTACACCTTC.

This clonotype was seen a few times. V is TRBV12-3 or TRBV12-4 and J is TRBJ2-3; maybe TRBD2 (5 bases). The CDR3 extends over 14 amino acids. V lost 5 bases to trimming and J lost 4 bases, with 13 bases between them. The CDR3 sequence is CASSPEGPADTQYF. CDR3 sequence (DNA): TGTGCCAGCAGTCCCGAGGGCCCCGCAGATACGCAGTATTTT.